The 22 T cell receptor beta chains in this list originate from one sample, sequenced in a study of T cells in Graves' hyperthyroidism and ophthalmopathy. Amplification of TCR beta CDR3 regions was performed using RNA transcripts as template. TCR CDR3 regions were first amplified by RT-PCR with HTBI primers. TCRdb re-called the multiplex PCR reads through MiXCR, storing one row per CDR3 protein. The table includes approximately 200,000 distinct CDR3 sequences, around 17% detected once. The sample comprised blood. The receptors come from a man between 40 and 49 years old with Graves' hyperthyroidism.

This chain uses TRBV6-2 or TRBV6-3 with TRBJ2-5; 7 bases fit TRBD1. The germline V gene has CDR1 MNHEY and CDR2 SVGEGT. The CDR3 runs 12 residues. The junction had 3 bases not matched to a gene; V was cut back by 5 bases and J by 6 bases. CDR3 protein: CASSTTGKTQYF. CDR3 in DNA: TGTGCCAGCAGTACGACAGGGAAGACCCAGTACTTC.

This clonotype was observed a few times. The chain combines TRBV18 with TRBJ2-5; D gene ambiguous. V lost 2 bases and J 0 bases, leaving 7 bases between the germline ends. This CDR3 has 14 amino acids. CDR1 is KGHSH, CDR2 LQKENI, per germline. In DNA, the CDR3 is TGTGCCAGCTCACCAAACAAGTACCAAGAGACCCAGTACTTC. Its translation is CASSPNKYQETQYF.

Comment on this clonotype: The junction departs from the called germline gene at one end, perhaps through a read error. J is TRBJ2-3 and V is TRBV7-9; 11 bases map to TRBD2. The CDR3 length is 19 residues. Germline V gene lookup returns CDR1 SEHNR and CDR2 FQNEAQ (reference sequence). This CDR3 reads CASSLAGKASGGSTDTRYF. For the CDR3, the DNA is TGTGCCAGCAGCTTAGCCGGGAAGGCTAGCGGGGGGAGCACAGATACGCGGTATTTT.

This clonotype was recorded at least ten times. This rearrangement joins TRBV11-3 to TRBJ2-1; no firm D call. This CDR3 is 13 amino acids long. CDR1 is SGHNT and CDR2 is YENEEA in the germline V gene. V lost 5 bases, J lost 10 bases, and 15 bases lay in between. The CDR3 region is CASSLWPDAEQFF. Written as DNA, the CDR3 is TGTGCCAGCAGCCTGTGGCCGGACGCCGAGCAGTTCTTC.

This clonotype was detected many times. The chain uses TRBV10-3 and TRBJ2-5; 10 bases are a match to TRBD2. The CDR3 spans 15 residues. CDR1 ENHRY and CDR2 SYGVKD come from the germline V gene. Trimming removed 7 bases from V and 5 bases from J; junction bases left unmatched: 10. The CDR3 DNA follows: TGTGCCATCAATTCCCTAGCGGGGGAGGGCGAGACCCAGTACTTC. Its protein is CAINSLAGEGETQYF.

In its sample, this clonotype was seen a few times. The gene calls are TRBV4-2 and TRBJ2-2; TRBD1 might be the D (6 bases). V lost 1 base and J 5 bases, leaving 14 bases between the germline ends. This CDR3 spans 16 amino acids. CDR1 and CDR2 (germline): LGHNA, YNFKEQ. The CDR3 region has the DNA TGTGCCAGCAGCCAAGTAGGGACACCTGTGACCGGGGAGCTGTTTTTT. Translating gives CASSQVGTPVTGELFF.

This clonotype was detected many times. The chain carries TRBV7-9 and TRBJ2-5; TRBD1 matches at 9 bases. Germline trimming cut 5 bases from V and 3 bases from J; bases unmatched to any gene: 7. This CDR3 comprises 15 residues. Germline V gene sequence: CDR1 SEHNR, CDR2 FQNEAQ (reference sequence). The CDR3 region is CASSPLGTGKETQYF. The CDR3 DNA follows: TGTGCCAGCAGCCCTCTCGGGACAGGGAAAGAGACCCAGTACTTC.

Regarding this clonotype: A much larger clonotype is one base distant, so this may be a read error. V and J are TRBV28 and TRBJ2-7, with a possible D match to TRBD1 (6 bases). V gave up 6 bases and J gave up 3 bases, with 18 bases separating them. Germline CDR1 and CDR2: MDHEN and SYDVKM. This CDR3 is built from 15 residues. CDR3 DNA: TGTGCCAGCAGCCTCCGGACAGCTGGGGACTACGAGCAGTACTTC. Translating it yields CASSLRTAGDYEQYF.

This clonotype appeared many times. The rearrangement joins TRBV2 to TRBJ2-3, with TRBD2 identical over 11 bases. Germline lookup yields CDR1 SNHLY and CDR2 FYNNEI. The CDR3 covers 13 residues. Trimming at V came to 10 bases and at J to 4 bases, leaving 4 bases not matched to a gene. As DNA, the CDR3 is TGTGCCACCTTAGCGGGGGGGGCAGATACGCAGTATTTT. This encodes CATLAGGADTQYF.

This clonotype appeared many times. The chain joins TRBV5-6 to TRBJ2-1, with D possibly TRBD2 on 7 matching bases. Germline-derived CDR1 and CDR2 are SGHDT and YYEEEE. This CDR3 is 19 amino acids long. The ends were cut back, 0 bases at V and 3 bases at J, with 22 bases in the middle. This CDR3 is CASSLGGGTPLRGYNEQFF. The CDR3 region has the DNA TGTGCCAGCAGCTTGGGGGGGGGGACACCTCTGAGGGGCTACAATGAGCAGTTCTTC.

This clonotype was found a few times. The chain employs TRBV7-9 and TRBJ2-1; 12 nucleotides agree with TRBD1. Per germline, CDR1 SEHNR and CDR2 FQNEAQ (reference sequence). The CDR3 runs 15 residues. V lost 4 bases to trimming and J lost 5 bases; unmatched junction nucleotides: 3. Here the CDR3 reads CASSWDRGLNNEQFF. The DNA of the CDR3 is TGTGCCAGCAGCTGGGACAGGGGGCTTAACAATGAGCAGTTCTTC.

This clonotype was counted many times. The V and J genes are TRBV3-1 and TRBJ1-4; D remains ambiguous. V shed 0 bases and J shed 4 bases, with 9 bases lying between them. CDR1 is LGHDT, CDR2 YNNKEL, per germline (reference sequence). The CDR3 extends over 15 amino acids. CDR3 sequence: CASSQDRQYNEKLFF. The CDR3, as DNA: TGTGCCAGCAGCCAAGATCGGCAGTATAATGAAAAACTGTTTTTT.

This clonotype was counted between two and nine times. The J gene is TRBJ2-6, the V gene TRBV29-1, with D unclear. The ends were cut back, 6 bases at V and 3 bases at J, with 6 bases in the middle. CDR3 length: 12 residues. The germline V gene has CDR1 SQVTM and CDR2 ANQGSEA. CDR3 amino acids: CSVYSGANVLTF. Here the CDR3 DNA reads TGCAGCGTGTACAGTGGGGCCAACGTCCTGACTTTC. Together with reference TRBV29-1 and TRBJ2-6, the CDR3 gives the full variable domain: SAVISQKPSRDICQRGTSLTIQCQVDSQVTMMFWYRQQPGQSLTLIATANQGSEATYESGFVIDKFPISRPNLTFSTLTVSNMSPEDSSIYLCSVYSGANVLTFGAGSRLTVL.

This clonotype has ten or more counts. This chain links TRBV7-2 with TRBJ1-5, with D hard to call. This CDR3 has 15 amino acids. Trimming pared 1 base from V and 0 bases from J, leaving 7 bases between. Looked up from germline, CDR1 is SGHTA and CDR2 is FQGNSA. The CDR3 coding sequence is TGTGCCAGCAGCTTAGGGGGTTATAGCAATCAGCCCCAGCATTTT. Its protein is CASSLGGYSNQPQHF.

The J gene is TRBJ1-1, the V gene TRBV19, with D unclear. V was clipped by 8 bases and J by 0 bases, with 7 bases between them. The CDR3 is 12 amino acids. Looked up from germline, CDR1 is LNHDA and CDR2 is SQIVND (reference sequence). CDR3 in DNA: TGTGCCAGTCGACACCTGAACACTGAAGCTTTCTTT. Its protein product is CASRHLNTEAFF.

This clonotype was recorded at least ten times. V usage is TRBV14 and J usage is TRBJ2-3; D gene ambiguous. The CDR3 covers 13 residues. Germline loops: CDR1 SGHDN, CDR2 FVKESK. With 4 bases removed from V and 4 bases from J, the gap between germline ends came to 9 bases. CDR3 sequence: CASSPVGADTQYF. In DNA form, the CDR3 reads TGTGCCAGCAGCCCCGTGGGCGCAGATACGCAGTATTTT.

The sample holds many counts of this clonotype. The chain has TRBV6-2 or TRBV6-3 and TRBJ2-3, with 10 bases matching TRBD2. Germline-derived CDR1 and CDR2 are MNHEY and SVGEGT. V dropped 2 bases and J dropped 0; count of bases not matched to a gene: 11. CDR3 length: 19 amino acids. This CDR3 is CASSYLRVAGGPSTDTQYF. CDR3 nucleotides: TGTGCCAGCAGTTACCTTCGGGTAGCGGGGGGACCTAGCACAGATACGCAGTATTTT.

This chain uses TRBV10-3 with TRBJ1-1, with TRBD1 identical over 7 bases. CDR3 length equals 12 residues. J gave up 6 bases and V 11 bases, and 9 bases lay outside the gene matches. Germline V gene sequence: CDR1 ENHRY, CDR2 SYGVKD. The CDR3 coding sequence is TGTGCCGGAGGAACAGGGGACGCTGAAGCTTTCTTT. Its protein is CAGGTGDAEAFF.

This clonotype was detected many times. This chain uses TRBV30 with TRBJ1-1; 8 positions agree with TRBD1. V was pared by 3 bases and J by 0 bases, with 9 bases of the junction left unmatched. Germline values: CDR1 GTSNPN, CDR2 SVGIG (reference sequence). The CDR3 sequence is 16 residues long. CDR3 loop: CAWSTHRGALNTEAFF. CDR3 sequence (DNA): TGTGCCTGGAGCACGCACAGGGGGGCCTTGAACACTGAAGCTTTCTTT.

There are many counts of this clonotype. The chain combines TRBV20-1 with TRBJ1-2; TRBD1 is a possible D gene (6 bases). Germline CDR1 is DFQATT and CDR2 is SNEGSKA (reference sequence). The CDR3 runs 12 residues. The germline V and J ends were trimmed by 3 bases and 3 bases, with 8 bases remaining between them. The CDR3, as DNA: TGCAGTGCTAGTACAGGGTACTATGGCTACACCTTC. The encoded protein is CSASTGYYGYTF.

Many counts were recorded for this clonotype. The chain uses TRBV7-9 and TRBJ2-1, with D tentatively TRBD1 (5 bases). V lost 2 bases and J lost 3, with 17 bases in between. Germline-derived CDR1 and CDR2 are SEHNR and FQNEAQ (reference sequence). The CDR3 loop spans 17 amino acids. CDR3: CASSLNSKGQNYNEQFF. The DNA for the CDR3 is TGTGCCAGCAGCTTAAACTCGAAGGGGCAGAACTACAATGAGCAGTTCTTC.

The CDR3 nucleotides read TGTGCCAGCAGTACCGCCGTAGCGGGGGGGATCAATGAGCAGTTCTTC. Translation: CASSTAVAGGINEQFF. V gene TRBV28 combines with J gene TRBJ2-1, with 11 nucleotides matching TRBD2. Germline values: CDR1 MDHEN, CDR2 SYDVKM. V dropped 5 bases and J dropped 6; count of bases not matched to a gene: 9. The CDR3 has 16 amino acids.